This T cell receptor beta chain comes out of a study of response to subunit inactivated influenza vaccine. Regarding the study as a whole: The authors offered the suggestion that each seasonal influenza vaccination recruits few new T cells.

CDR1 is SGHRS, CDR2 YFSETQ, per germline. V lost 0 bases and J lost 5; bases outside the gene matches: 19. The CDR3 has 19 residues. About this clonotype itself: No antigen is known for it.

MiXCR, applied by TCRdb to the RT-PCR reads, yields one record per CDR3 protein. The sample holds under 800,000 distinct CDR3 sequences; over 11% are singletons and the top ten take 6% to 8%. Material: PBMCs from blood, obtained less than 15 days before vaccination. V is TRBV5-1 and J is TRBJ2-7; 8 nucleotides match TRBD2. The receptor was derived from a man aged 50-60 years who received an inactivated influenza vaccine. CDR3 nucleotides: TGCGCCAGCAGCTTGGGAGCCGGGGGGAAACAGCGGGGGTATCACGAGCAGTACTTC. This gives the protein CASSLGAGGKQRGYHEQYF.